This T cell receptor (beta chain) is drawn from a study of blood T cells in healthy people across ages. Study-level background: Template switching recovered approximately one barcoded beta molecule for every two T cells.

Details on this clonotype: Its antigen is unknown.

Each donor was a healthy Caucasian individual from Russia, aged roughly 6 to 90. Alongside a J-beta primer mix, a sample-barcoded 5' primer served in a second PCR lasting about 7 to 11 cycles. Every single cDNA molecule received a tag from a template-switch adaptor with 12 random nucleotides. Using its own MiXCR run on the 5' RACE reads, TCRdb lists one record per CDR3 protein. The sample includes 850,000 to 1,000,000 distinct CDR3 sequences, around 54% seen only once; the top ten take around a fifth. Regarding the study as a whole: Among T cells, TCR beta diversity per million cells dropped roughly linearly as age rose.

The specimen was blood. The TCR sequence derives from a woman in her fifties or sixties in good health.

The CDR3 protein is CASSRPDTQEYGYTF. The CDR3 DNA is TGTGCCAGCAGCCGTCCGGACACGCAAGAATATGGCTACACCTTC. The rearrangement joins TRBV7-6 to TRBJ1-2, with a tentative D call TRBD1 (5 bases). V shed 5 bases and J shed 5 bases, with 18 bases lying between them. The germline V gene has CDR1 SGHVS and CDR2 FNYEAQ. This CDR3 comprises 15 residues.